The 2 T cell receptor beta chains below come from one sample, sequenced in a study of blood T cell repertoires in COVID-19. The assay was immunoSEQ multiplex PCR, and TCRdb's table has in-frame clones only and misses some. The top ten clones hold 18% of a sample with about 80,000 clones, just under 85% of them seen once. Sequences were obtained from peripheral blood. These receptors were taken from a man aged 80 or over with active or convalescent COVID-19.

The chain links TRBV7-3 to TRBJ2-3; 9 positions match TRBD2. Germline values: CDR1 SGHTA, CDR2 FQGTGA. This CDR3 spans 15 amino acids. V was pared by 0 bases and J by 5 bases, with 3 bases of the junction left unmatched. The CDR3 bases are TGTGCCAGCAGCTTAACAAAACTAGCGGGAGATACGCAGTATTTT. Protein: CASSLTKLAGDTQYF.

The CDR3 bases are TGTGCCAGCTCTACGAATCGGGGAGGGAGCAATGAGCAGTTCTTC. Translated, it gives CASSTNRGGSNEQFF. The genes are TRBV2 and TRBJ2-1, with TRBD2 identical over 7 bases. This CDR3 is built from 15 residues. Looked up from germline, CDR1 is SNHLY and CDR2 is FYNNEI. Unmatched junction bases numbered 13, after V lost 8 bases and J lost 6 bases.